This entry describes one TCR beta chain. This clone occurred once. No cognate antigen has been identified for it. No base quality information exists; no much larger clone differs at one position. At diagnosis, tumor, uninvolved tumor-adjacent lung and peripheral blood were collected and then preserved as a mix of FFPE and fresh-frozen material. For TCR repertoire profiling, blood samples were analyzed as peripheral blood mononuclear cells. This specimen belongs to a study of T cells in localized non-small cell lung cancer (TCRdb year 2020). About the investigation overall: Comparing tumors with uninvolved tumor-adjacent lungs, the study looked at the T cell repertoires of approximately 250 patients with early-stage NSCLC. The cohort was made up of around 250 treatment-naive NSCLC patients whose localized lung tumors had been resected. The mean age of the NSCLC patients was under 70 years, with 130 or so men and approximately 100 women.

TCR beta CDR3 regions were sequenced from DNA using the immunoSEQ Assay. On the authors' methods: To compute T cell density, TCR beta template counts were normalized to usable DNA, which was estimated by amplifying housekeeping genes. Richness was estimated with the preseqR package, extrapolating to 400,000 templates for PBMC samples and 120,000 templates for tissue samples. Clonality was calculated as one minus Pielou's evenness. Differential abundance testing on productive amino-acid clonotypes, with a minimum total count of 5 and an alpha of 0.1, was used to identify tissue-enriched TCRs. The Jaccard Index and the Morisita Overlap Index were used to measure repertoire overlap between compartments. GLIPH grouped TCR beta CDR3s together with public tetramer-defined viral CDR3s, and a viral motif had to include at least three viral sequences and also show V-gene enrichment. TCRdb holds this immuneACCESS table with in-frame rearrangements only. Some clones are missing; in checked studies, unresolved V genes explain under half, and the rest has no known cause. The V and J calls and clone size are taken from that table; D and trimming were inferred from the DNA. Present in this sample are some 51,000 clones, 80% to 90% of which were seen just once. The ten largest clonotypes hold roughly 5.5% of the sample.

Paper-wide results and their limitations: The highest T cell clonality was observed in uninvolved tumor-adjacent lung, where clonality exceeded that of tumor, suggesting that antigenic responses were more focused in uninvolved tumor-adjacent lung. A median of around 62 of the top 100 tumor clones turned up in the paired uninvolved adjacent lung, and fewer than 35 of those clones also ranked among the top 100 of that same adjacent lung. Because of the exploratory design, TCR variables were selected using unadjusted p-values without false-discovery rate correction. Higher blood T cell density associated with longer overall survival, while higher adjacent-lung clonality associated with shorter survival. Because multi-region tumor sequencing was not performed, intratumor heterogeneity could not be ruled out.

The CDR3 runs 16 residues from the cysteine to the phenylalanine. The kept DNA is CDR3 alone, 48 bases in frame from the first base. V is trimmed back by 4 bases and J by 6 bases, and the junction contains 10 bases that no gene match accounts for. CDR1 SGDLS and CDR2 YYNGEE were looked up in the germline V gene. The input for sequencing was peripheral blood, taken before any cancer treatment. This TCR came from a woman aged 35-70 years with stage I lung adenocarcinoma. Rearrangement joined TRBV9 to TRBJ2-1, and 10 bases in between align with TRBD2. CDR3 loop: CASSSRPGLAFNEQFF. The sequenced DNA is TGTGCCAGCAGCTCACGACCGGGACTAGCGTTCAATGAGCAGTTCTTC.